This TCR beta chain was identified in a study of blood T cell repertoires in COVID-19. Study-wide background: T cells, B-cell-depleted T cells, or PBMCs supplied cDNA or gDNA.

The CDR3 has 14 amino acids. In germline, CDR1 is SGHDT, CDR2 YYEEEE. The ends lost 5 bases at V and 6 bases at J; junction bases unmatched: 7. Profiled with immunoSEQ multiplex PCR; TCRdb holds only in-frame clones, not every one. The table has roughly 370,000 clones, approximately 90% seen once. The rearrangement joins TRBV5-6 to TRBJ2-1; 8 positions agree with TRBD2. Sequences were obtained from PBMCs or T cells enriched from blood (not recorded which). The TCR was taken from a woman in her 50s who had recovered from COVID-19. The chain's CDR3 is CASRGTSRGNEQFF. The CDR3 DNA sequence: TGTGCCAGCAGGGGGACTAGTCGTGGCAATGAGCAGTTCTTC. Using reference TRBV5-6 and TRBJ2-1 for the parts outside the CDR3, the full variable domain is DAGVTQSPTHLIKTRGQQVTLRCSPKSGHDTVSWYQQALGQGPQFIFQYYEEEERQRGNFPDRFSGHQFPNYSSELNVNALLLGDSALYLCASRGTSRGNEQFFGPGTRLTVL.